Shown below are 10 T cell receptor beta chains from a single sample sequenced in a study of T cells in Graves' hyperthyroidism and ophthalmopathy (dated by TCRdb to about 2019). The method behind the library was multiplex PCR. The sequencer listed for this sample is Illumina HiSeq 2000. The TCR beta CDR3 regions were amplified from RNA transcripts. A first-round RT-PCR of the TCR CDR3 used the HTBI primer set with the Qiagen OneStep RT-PCR kit. Using fastp at Q25 and MiXCR, TCRdb reprocessed the public reads and kept productive beta chains. CDR3 protein duplicates are merged, each entry listing the most common genes and DNA. In this sample the table shows hundreds of thousands of distinct CDR3 sequences, around 15% of which occur a single time. Roughly 10% of the sample is held by the ten biggest clonotypes. Material for sequencing was blood. The receptors were gathered from a woman aged 18-29 years with Graves' hyperthyroidism.

This clonotype was seen repeatedly, ten times or more. V and J are TRBV20-1 and TRBJ1-5, with D unresolved. The V end lost 0 bases, the J end lost 4 bases, and 16 bases lay between the germline ends. Germline V gene lookup returns CDR1 DFQATT and CDR2 SNEGSKA (reference sequence). CDR3 length: 16 amino acids. In DNA, the CDR3 is TGCAGTGCTAGAGATCTGGGGAAAGTTAGGAATCAGCCCCAGCATTTT. As protein: CSARDLGKVRNQPQHF.

There are a few counts of this clonotype. V gene TRBV15 combines with J gene TRBJ2-5; perhaps TRBD1 as D (6 bases). V lost 4 bases and J lost 4, with 10 bases in between. Germline V gives CDR1 LNHNV, CDR2 YYDKDF (reference sequence). The CDR3 covers 13 residues. The CDR3 coding sequence is TGTGCCACCAGCATGATAGGGGGAGAGACCCAGTACTTC. Translating gives CATSMIGGETQYF. Looking up the rest from reference TRBV15 and TRBJ2-5 gives the full variable domain: DAMVIQNPRYQVTQFGKPVTLSCSQTLNHNVMYWYQQKSSQAPKLLFHYYDKDFNNEADTPDNFQSRRPNTSFCFLDIRSPGLGDTAMYLCATSMIGGETQYFGPGTRLLVL.

This clonotype was found many times. The chain combines TRBV2 with TRBJ2-1; D is uncertain. This CDR3 is built from 13 residues. Germline V CDR1 and CDR2: SNHLY, FYNNEI. Between the trimmed V and J ends, which lost 8 bases and 0 bases, there was a span of 8 bases. Written as DNA, the CDR3 is TGTGCCAGCTCGGTTTACTCCTACAATGAGCAGTTCTTC. Residues: CASSVYSYNEQFF. The variable domain in full, with the rest retrieved from reference TRBV2 and TRBJ2-1, is EPEVTQTPSHQVTQMGQEVILRCVPISNHLYFYWYRQILGQKVEFLVSFYNNEISEKSEIFDDQFSVERPDGSNFTLKIRSTKLEDSAMYFCASSVYSYNEQFFGPGTRLTVL.

The chain has TRBV4-2 and TRBJ2-5; TRBD2 aligns across 9 bases. Germline lookup yields CDR1 LGHNA and CDR2 YNFKEQ. The CDR3 is 16 amino acids. After removal of 0 bases from V and 1 base from J, the junction contained 3 bases not matched to a gene. The CDR3 here is CASSQEGTSLQETQYF. CDR3 nucleotides: TGTGCCAGCAGCCAAGAGGGGACTAGCCTCCAAGAGACCCAGTACTTC.

V usage is TRBV5-8 and J usage is TRBJ2-7; D uncertain. V lost 0 bases and J lost 0, with 10 bases in between. This CDR3 is built from 15 residues. Germline values: CDR1 SGHTS, CDR2 YDEGEE. The CDR3 region is CASSLVHTSSYEQYF. CDR3 sequence (DNA): TGTGCCAGCAGCTTGGTACACACGAGCTCCTACGAGCAGTACTTC. The full variable domain, in which reference TRBV5-8 and TRBJ2-7 provide the parts outside the CDR3, is EAGVTQSPTHLIKTRGQQATLRCSPISGHTSVYWYQQALGLGLQFLLWYDEGEERNRGNFPPRFSGRQFPNYSSELNVNALELEDSALYLCASSLVHTSSYEQYFGPGTRLTVT.

The CDR3 protein is CASSQPLKRFTYNEQFF. DNA of the CDR3: TGCGCCAGCAGCCAACCTCTTAAGCGTTTTACCTACAATGAGCAGTTCTTC. The V gene is TRBV4-1, the J gene TRBJ2-1; D remains ambiguous. The ends were cut back, 2 bases at V and 2 bases at J, with 16 bases in the middle. CDR3 length: 17 residues. Germline V gene sequence: CDR1 MGHRA, CDR2 YSYEKL.

There are many counts of this clonotype. This CDR3 is CASSVGKNTEAFF. The DNA for the CDR3 is TGTGCCAGCAGCGTAGGGAAGAACACTGAAGCTTTCTTT. The J gene is TRBJ1-1, the V gene TRBV9; D gene unclear. The CDR3 loop spans 13 amino acids. Germline CDR1 is SGDLS and CDR2 is YYNGEE. V shed 0 bases and J shed 1 base, with 4 bases lying between them.

The V call is TRBV4-1, the J call TRBJ2-7; 14 bases align to TRBD2. This CDR3 comprises 17 residues. Germline lookup yields CDR1 MGHRA and CDR2 YSYEKL. The J segment lost 4 bases and the V segment lost 3 bases, leaving 8 bases of the junction unmatched. This chain's CDR3 is CASSQNTGTSGSYEQYF. In nucleotides, the CDR3 is TGCGCCAGCAGCCAGAATACCGGGACTAGCGGGAGTTACGAGCAGTACTTC.

There are many counts of this clonotype. The chain links TRBV30 to TRBJ1-1; D remains ambiguous. Per germline, CDR1 GTSNPN and CDR2 SVGIG (reference sequence). The CDR3 covers 13 residues. V lost 4 bases and J 6 bases, leaving 15 bases between the germline ends. Here the CDR3 DNA reads TGTGCCTGGAATAGGAAGGGATGGGCTGAAGCTTTCTTT. This sequence encodes CAWNRKGWAEAFF.

This clonotype was observed at least ten times. The chain combines TRBV7-8 with TRBJ2-3; 7 bases fit TRBD2. Germline assignment: CDR1 SGHVS and CDR2 FQNEAQ. V lost 5 bases, J lost 2 bases, and 10 bases stayed unmatched. The CDR3 sequence is 16 residues long. The CDR3 DNA follows: TGTGCCAGCAGCCCCCTGTGGGAGGGTATCACAGATACGCAGTATTTT. Residues: CASSPLWEGITDTQYF.